This T cell receptor beta chain was captured by sequencing in a study of T-cell memory formation after mild COVID-19. Study-level findings and limits: Researchers report contracting CD4+ clones mostly in CM and EM, with CD8+ clones in EMRA. The SARS-CoV-2 specificity of second-wave clones reaching peak at day 37 remained unverified. Whereas later expanders leaned CD4+, clones contracting day 15 to 85 showed a balanced CD4/CD8 makeup.

This clonotype appeared many times. Its antigen is unidentified. MiXCR, applied by TCRdb to the 5' RACE reads, yields one record per CDR3 protein. The data hold hundreds of thousands of distinct CDR3 sequences, with approximately 19% observed a single time. V lost 2 bases and J lost 4, with 7 bases in between. Looked up from germline, CDR1 is SQVTM and CDR2 is ANQGSEA. CDR3 length: 12 residues. The clonotype originates from an adult woman who had mild COVID-19 (a few samples of this study predate the infection). Cell type and time point are not known. V usage is TRBV29-1 and J usage is TRBJ2-3; D tentatively reads TRBD1 or TRBD2 (5 bases each). Sequencing was carried out using PBMCs or a T cell subset sorted from them (not recorded which). The CDR3 protein is CSVERGPDTQYF. DNA for the CDR3: TGCAGCGTTGAAAGGGGACCAGATACGCAGTATTTT.